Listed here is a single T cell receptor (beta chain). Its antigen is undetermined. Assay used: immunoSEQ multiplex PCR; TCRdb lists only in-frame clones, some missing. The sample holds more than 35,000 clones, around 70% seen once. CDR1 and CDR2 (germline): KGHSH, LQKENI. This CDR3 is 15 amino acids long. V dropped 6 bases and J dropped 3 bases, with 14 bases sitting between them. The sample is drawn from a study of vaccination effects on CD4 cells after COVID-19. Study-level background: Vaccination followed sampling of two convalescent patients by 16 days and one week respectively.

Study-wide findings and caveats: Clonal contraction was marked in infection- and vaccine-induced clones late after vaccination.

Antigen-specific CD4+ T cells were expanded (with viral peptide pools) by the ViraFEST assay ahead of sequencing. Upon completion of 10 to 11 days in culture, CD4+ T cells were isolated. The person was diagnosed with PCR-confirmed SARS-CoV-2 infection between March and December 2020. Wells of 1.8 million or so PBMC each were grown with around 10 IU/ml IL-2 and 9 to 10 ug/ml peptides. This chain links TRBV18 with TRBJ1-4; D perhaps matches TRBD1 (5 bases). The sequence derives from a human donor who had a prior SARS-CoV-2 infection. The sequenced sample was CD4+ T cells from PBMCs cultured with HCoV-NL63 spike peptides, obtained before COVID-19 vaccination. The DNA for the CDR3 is TGTGCCAGCTCCCCTTTGGGGGGATCTAATGAAAAACTGTTTTTT. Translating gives CASSPLGGSNEKLFF.